This record concerns one T cell receptor beta chain sequence. CDR1 is MNHEY and CDR2 is SVGAGI in the germline V gene. V was shortened by 0 bases and J by 1 base, with 6 bases between the two germline ends. There are 14 residues in the CDR3. This specimen belongs to a study of blood T cells in healthy people across ages. Primed by a sample-barcoded 5' primer and a J-beta primer mix, a second PCR proceeded for about 7 to 12 cycles. One entry per CDR3 protein, called by TCRdb with MiXCR from the 5' RACE reads. The data contain about 1,400,000 distinct CDR3 sequences, 45% to 70% of them singletons. The chain links TRBV6-5 to TRBJ1-2; no clear D. The source of this sequence is a man aged 18-30 years in good health. Material for sequencing was blood. The CDR3 bases are TGTGCCAGCAGTTACTCACAGTATAACTATGGCTACACCTTC. Translated, it gives CASSYSQYNYGYTF.